The 23 T cell receptor beta chains below all came from one sample that was sequenced in a study of neurological immune-mediated disorders. TCRdb re-analysed the 5' RACE reads in MiXCR, keeping a single row per CDR3 protein. This sample carries 55,000 to 65,000 distinct CDR3 sequences, roughly 13% of them seen once, and the ten largest clones take around 10%. Sequencing was carried out using PBMCs. Source of these receptors: a woman in her fifties or sixties with HTLV-1-associated myelopathy (HAM/TSP).

This clonotype was detected ten times or more. The V call is TRBV7-6, the J call TRBJ1-1; possible D gene TRBD1, 5 bases. V was trimmed by 5 bases and J by 0 bases, leaving 28 bases between them. The CDR3 covers 20 residues. The germline V gene encodes CDR1 SGHVS and CDR2 FNYEAQ. In nucleotides, the CDR3 is TGTGCCAGCAGCACCCGGAGTGACAGAGGTGGACAATGGGTGAACACTGAAGCTTTCTTT. It codes for CASSTRSDRGGQWVNTEAFF.

In this sample, this clonotype turned up many times. The genes are TRBV5-1 and TRBJ2-7, with 10 positions matching TRBD2. This CDR3 is built from 14 residues. The V gene's germline CDR1 is SGHRS and CDR2 YFSETQ. The junction had 2 bases not matched to a gene; V was cut back by 3 bases and J by 2 bases. In nucleotides, the CDR3 is TGCGCCAGCAGCTCGGGGACTAGCGCCTACGAGCAGTACTTC. Translated, it gives CASSSGTSAYEQYF.

In this sample, this clonotype turned up a few times. The chain has TRBV5-1 and TRBJ2-1; 9 bases line up with TRBD1. The CDR3 extends over 16 amino acids. Trimming cost V 0 bases and J 3 bases; bases outside gene matches: 4. The germline V gene has CDR1 SGHRS and CDR2 YFSETQ. CDR3 region: CASSLGTGVLYNEQFF. The CDR3 DNA reads TGCGCCAGCAGCTTGGGGACAGGGGTCCTCTACAATGAGCAGTTCTTC.

There are many counts of this clonotype. The rearrangement joins TRBV29-1 to TRBJ2-2, with TRBD1 matching 7 bases. V shed 2 bases and J 5 bases; nucleotides not matched to a gene: 2. The CDR3 is made up of 13 amino acids. The germline V gene has CDR1 SQVTM and CDR2 ANQGSEA. CDR3 loop: CSVEIQGTGELFF. In DNA form, the CDR3 reads TGCAGCGTTGAAATACAGGGGACCGGGGAGCTGTTTTTT.

This clonotype was detected many times. V is TRBV27 and J is TRBJ2-3; D remains ambiguous. Trimming left V 3 bases short and J 4 bases short, with 5 bases between. CDR1 and CDR2 (germline): MNHEY, SMNVEV (reference sequence). The CDR3 has 12 amino acids. The CDR3 here is CASSFHPDTQYF. The DNA of the CDR3 is TGTGCCAGCAGTTTCCACCCAGATACGCAGTATTTT.

This clonotype was recorded at least ten times. The V call is TRBV6-5, the J call TRBJ2-7, with D maybe TRBD2 (5 bases). Per germline, CDR1 MNHEY and CDR2 SVGAGI. V lost 0 bases and J 0 bases, leaving 12 bases between the germline ends. This CDR3 is 16 amino acids long. The CDR3 nucleotides read TGTGCCAGCAGTTACTCAGTAGAGGGATTCTCCTACGAGCAGTACTTC. It yields the protein CASSYSVEGFSYEQYF.

The rearrangement links TRBV2 to TRBJ1-1; maybe TRBD1 (5 bases). Deletions cut 8 bases from V and 7 bases from J, with 8 bases between. Germline CDR1 reads SNHLY; CDR2 reads FYNNEI. CDR3 size: 10 residues. The CDR3 loop reads CASGTDEAFF. The DNA of the CDR3 is TGTGCCAGCGGGACGGATGAAGCTTTCTTT.

In this sample, this clonotype turned up many times. V is TRBV5-1 and J is TRBJ2-5, with TRBD2 matching over 10 bases. The CDR3 runs 14 residues. The V gene's germline CDR1 is SGHRS and CDR2 YFSETQ. V was pared by 3 bases and J by 3 bases, with 2 bases of the junction left unmatched. The CDR3 coding sequence is TGCGCCAGCAGCTGGACTAGCGGAAAAGAGACCCAGTACTTC. Its protein is CASSWTSGKETQYF.

This clonotype was picked up a small number of times. This rearrangement joins TRBV6-5 to TRBJ1-2, with D tentatively TRBD1 (6 bases). Trimming stripped 6 bases from V and 8 bases from J, with 19 bases between. The CDR3 totals 14 residues. Per the germline V gene, CDR1 is MNHEY and CDR2 is SVGAGI. The CDR3 DNA sequence: TGTGCCAGCAGGGAGCGAGCAGGGGAGCGGGGCTACACCTTC. Protein: CASRERAGERGYTF.

This clonotype has a count of ten or more. The J gene is TRBJ2-3, the V gene TRBV5-1; TRBD2 matches 9 bases. Germline V gene data show CDR1 as SGHRS and CDR2 as YFSETQ. This CDR3 has 16 amino acids. Trimming took 2 bases from V and 3 from J; bases not matched to a gene: 7. The CDR3 DNA is TGCGCCAGCAGCTTAGCACCCGCGGGGGGGACAGATACGCAGTATTTT. It yields the protein CASSLAPAGGTDTQYF.

This clonotype was detected only once. V is TRBV4-2 and J is TRBJ2-7; 10 positions match TRBD1. Germline lookup yields CDR1 LGHNA and CDR2 YNFKEQ. Trimming at V came to 4 bases and at J to 5 bases, leaving 11 bases not matched to a gene. This CDR3 contains 16 residues. The CDR3 coding sequence is TGTGCCAGCAGCCCCAACTGTGACAGGGGGCCCGACGAGCAGTACTTC. It codes for CASSPNCDRGPDEQYF.

This clonotype came up many times. The chain uses TRBV5-1 and TRBJ2-4; 7 bases align to TRBD2. CDR3 length: 17 amino acids. Per the germline V gene, CDR1 is SGHRS and CDR2 is YFSETQ. V was pared by 1 base and J by 8 bases, with 15 bases of the junction left unmatched. Here the CDR3 reads CASSLSLRGRAQDIQYF. The CDR3 DNA is TGCGCCAGCAGCTTGTCATTACGGGGGAGGGCCCAAGACATTCAGTACTTC.

This clonotype was observed many times. V usage is TRBV14 and J usage is TRBJ1-2; TRBD1 aligns across 7 bases. CDR3 size: 13 residues. V was pared by 6 bases and J by 3 bases, with 4 bases of the junction left unmatched. Germline CDR1 reads SGHDN; CDR2 reads FVKESK. The CDR3 DNA is TGTGCCAGCAGACAACAGGGGTACTATGGCTACACCTTC. Translating gives CASRQQGYYGYTF. The full variable domain, in which reference TRBV14 and TRBJ1-2 provide the parts outside the CDR3, is EAGVTQFPSHSVIEKGQTVTLRCDPISGHDNLYWYRRVMGKEIKFLLHFVKESKQDESGMPNNRFLAERTGGTYSTLKVQPAELEDSGVYFCASRQQGYYGYTFGSGTRLTVV.

This clonotype showed up many times. The chain links TRBV5-1 to TRBJ1-1; a weak D match, TRBD1 (6 bases). The ends were cut back, 6 bases at V and 1 base at J, with 13 bases in the middle. The CDR3 sequence is 14 residues long. Germline assignment: CDR1 SGHRS and CDR2 YFSETQ. DNA of the CDR3: TGCGCCAGCATGGGTGGGGGCGCGAACACTGAAGCTTTCTTT. Translation gives CASMGGGANTEAFF.

CDR3 residues: CASSPSGGGYNEQFF. CDR3 nucleotide sequence: TGTGCCAGCTCACCAAGCGGAGGCGGGTACAATGAGCAGTTCTTC. The J gene is TRBJ2-1, the V gene TRBV18; tentatively, D is TRBD2 (5 bases). V shed 2 bases and J shed 4 bases, with 12 bases lying between them. In germline, CDR1 is KGHSH, CDR2 LQKENI. The CDR3 runs 15 residues.

This clonotype was seen ten or more times. The chain carries TRBV5-1 and TRBJ2-7; 13 nucleotides line up with TRBD2. CDR1 and CDR2 from the germline V gene are SGHRS and YFSETQ. The CDR3 has 17 residues. V dropped 0 bases and J dropped 0; count of bases not matched to a gene: 3. CDR3 residues: CASSLAGTSGASYEQYF. The CDR3 coding sequence is TGCGCCAGCAGCTTGGCCGGGACTAGCGGGGCCTCCTACGAGCAGTACTTC.

CDR3 in DNA: TGCGCCAGCAGCTTGACGTTGAGGGCCGGGGAGCTGTTTTTT. Protein: CASSLTLRAGELFF. J is TRBJ2-2 and V is TRBV5-1; the D gene is possibly TRBD2 (5 bases). Looked up from germline, CDR1 is SGHRS and CDR2 is YFSETQ. The length of the CDR3 is 14 residues. The germline V and J ends were trimmed by 1 base and 6 bases, with 10 bases remaining between them.

In its sample, this clonotype was seen many times. The genes are TRBV5-1 and TRBJ2-5, with TRBD2 matching over 10 bases. Germline V lookup: CDR1 SGHRS, CDR2 YFSETQ. After removal of 0 bases from V and 2 bases from J, the junction contained 1 base not matched to a gene. The CDR3 runs to 15 residues. The CDR3 DNA reads TGCGCCAGCAGCTTGGGGACTAGCGGACAAGAGACCCAGTACTTC. Protein product: CASSLGTSGQETQYF.

Many counts were recorded for this clonotype. The V gene is TRBV20-1, the J gene TRBJ1-2; TRBD1 might be the D (6 bases). V gave up 6 bases and J gave up 2 bases, with 10 bases separating them. The CDR3 is 12 residues long. Germline CDR1 reads DFQATT; CDR2 reads SNEGSKA (reference sequence). The CDR3 is CSAHGQNYGYTF. The CDR3 region has the DNA TGCAGTGCCCACGGACAGAACTATGGCTACACCTTC.

In its sample, this clonotype was seen once. The chain couples TRBV25-1 to TRBJ2-1; a possible D gene is TRBD1 (6 bases). The CDR3 sequence is 12 residues long. Trimming left V 5 bases short and J 8 bases short, with 10 bases between. Germline values: CDR1 MGHDK, CDR2 SYGVNS. In DNA, the CDR3 is TGTGCCAGCAGTTCACAGGGCTATGAGCAGTTCTTC. It translates to CASSSQGYEQFF.

Notes on this clonotype: A junction boundary mismatches the germline segment, possibly from a read error. The gene calls are TRBV18 and TRBJ2-7, with 10 bases matching TRBD1. The CDR3 length is 15 residues. In germline, CDR1 is KGHSH, CDR2 LQKENI. This CDR3 reads CASSPGQGETYEQNF. The DNA for the CDR3 is TGTGCCAGCTCACCCGGACAGGGGGAAACCTACGAGCAGAACTTC.

The rearrangement links TRBV20-1 to TRBJ1-1; TRBD1 might be the D (6 bases). CDR3 length: 15 residues. Trimming pared 4 bases from V and 0 bases from J, leaving 15 bases between. The germline V gene encodes CDR1 DFQATT and CDR2 SNEGSKA (reference sequence). The CDR3 DNA reads as TGCAGTGCTACAAGGAACAGGGTAATGAACACTGAAGCTTTCTTT. Translation gives CSATRNRVMNTEAFF.

Ten or more counts support this clonotype. The genes are TRBV10-3 and TRBJ2-5, with 9 bases aligning to TRBD1. The CDR3 is 13 residues long. V was clipped by 6 bases and J by 5 bases; unmatched bases: 4. Germline V gene sequence: CDR1 ENHRY, CDR2 SYGVKD. The CDR3 loop reads CAIRTGGGETQYF. CDR3 bases: TGTGCCATCAGGACAGGGGGAGGCGAGACCCAGTACTTC.